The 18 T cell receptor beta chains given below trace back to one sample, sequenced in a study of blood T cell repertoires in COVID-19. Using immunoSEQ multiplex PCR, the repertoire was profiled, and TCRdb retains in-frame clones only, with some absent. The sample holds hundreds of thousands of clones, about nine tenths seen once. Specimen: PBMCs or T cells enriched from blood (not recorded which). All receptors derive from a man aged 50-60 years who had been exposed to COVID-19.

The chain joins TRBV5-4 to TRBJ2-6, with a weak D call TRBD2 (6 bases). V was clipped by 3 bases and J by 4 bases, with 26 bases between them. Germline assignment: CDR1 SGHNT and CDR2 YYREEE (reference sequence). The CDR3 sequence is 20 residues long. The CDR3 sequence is CASSSKAGARGSLGANVLTF. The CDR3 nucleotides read TGTGCCAGCAGCTCCAAGGCCGGGGCGCGGGGCTCTCTCGGGGCCAACGTCCTGACTTTC. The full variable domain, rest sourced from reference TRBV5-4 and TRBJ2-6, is ETGVTQSPTHLIKTRGQQVTLRCSSQSGHNTVSWYQQALGQGPQFIFQYYREEENGRGNFPPRFSGLQFPNYSSELNVNALELDDSALYLCASSSKAGARGSLGANVLTFGAGSRLTVL.

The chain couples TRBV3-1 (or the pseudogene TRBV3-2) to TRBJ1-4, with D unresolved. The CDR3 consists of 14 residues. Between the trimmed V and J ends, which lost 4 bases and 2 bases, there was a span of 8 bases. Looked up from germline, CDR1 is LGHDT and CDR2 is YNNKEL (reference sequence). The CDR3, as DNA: TGTGCCAGCAGCCCCTGGAGGACTAATGAAAAACTGTTTTTT. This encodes CASSPWRTNEKLFF.

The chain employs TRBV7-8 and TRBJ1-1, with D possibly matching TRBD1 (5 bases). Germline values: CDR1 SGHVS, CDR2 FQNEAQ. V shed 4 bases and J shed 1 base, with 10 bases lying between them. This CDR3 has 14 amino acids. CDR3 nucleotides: TGTGCCAGCAGCTCTCAAGGACAGAACACTGAAGCTTTCTTT. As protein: CASSSQGQNTEAFF. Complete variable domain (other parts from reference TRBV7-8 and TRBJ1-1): GAGVSQSPRYKVAKRGQDVALRCDPISGHVSLFWYQQALGQGPEFLTYFQNEAQLDKSGLPSDRFFAERPEGSVSTLKIQRTQQEDSAVYLCASSSQGQNTEAFFGQGTRLTVV.

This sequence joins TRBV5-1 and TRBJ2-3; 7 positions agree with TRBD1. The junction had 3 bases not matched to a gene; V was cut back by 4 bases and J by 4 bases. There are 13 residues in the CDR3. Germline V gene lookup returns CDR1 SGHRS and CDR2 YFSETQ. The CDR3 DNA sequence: TGCGCCAGCAGCAGGGGGCAGGCAGATACGCAGTATTTT. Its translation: CASSRGQADTQYF.

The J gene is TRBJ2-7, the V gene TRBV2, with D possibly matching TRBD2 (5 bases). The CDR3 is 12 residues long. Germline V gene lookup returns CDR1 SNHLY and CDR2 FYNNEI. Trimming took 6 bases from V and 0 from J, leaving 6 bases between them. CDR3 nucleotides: TGTGCCAGCAGAGCGGACTCCTACGAGCAGTACTTC. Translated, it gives CASRADSYEQYF.

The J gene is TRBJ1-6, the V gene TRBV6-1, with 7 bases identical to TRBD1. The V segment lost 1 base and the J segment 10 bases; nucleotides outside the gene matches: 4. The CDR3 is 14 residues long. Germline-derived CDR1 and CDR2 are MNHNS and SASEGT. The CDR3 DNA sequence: TGTGCCAGCAGTGAAGGGTACAGGGGATCACCCCTCCACTTT. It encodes CASSEGYRGSPLHF.

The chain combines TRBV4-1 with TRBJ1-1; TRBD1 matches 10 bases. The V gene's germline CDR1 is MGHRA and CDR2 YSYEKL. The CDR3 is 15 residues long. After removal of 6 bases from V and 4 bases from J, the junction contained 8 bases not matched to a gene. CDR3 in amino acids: CASSSTRTGGTEAFF. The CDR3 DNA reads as TGCGCCAGCAGTTCCACCCGGACAGGGGGCACTGAAGCTTTCTTT.

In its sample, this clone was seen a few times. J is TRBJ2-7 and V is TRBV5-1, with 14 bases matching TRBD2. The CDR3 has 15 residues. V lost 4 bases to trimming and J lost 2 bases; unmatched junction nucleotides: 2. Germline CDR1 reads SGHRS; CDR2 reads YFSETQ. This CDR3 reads CASSTGLAGAYEQYV. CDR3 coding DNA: TGCGCCAGCAGCACGGGACTAGCGGGGGCCTACGAGCAGTACGTC.

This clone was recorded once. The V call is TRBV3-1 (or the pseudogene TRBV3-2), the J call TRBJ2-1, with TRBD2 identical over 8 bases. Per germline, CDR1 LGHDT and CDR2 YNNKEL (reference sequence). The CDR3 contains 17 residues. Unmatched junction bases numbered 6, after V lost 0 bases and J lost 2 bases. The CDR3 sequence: CASSQDDTGGPYNEQFF. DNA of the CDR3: TGTGCCAGCAGCCAAGATGATACGGGAGGGCCCTACAATGAGCAGTTCTTC.

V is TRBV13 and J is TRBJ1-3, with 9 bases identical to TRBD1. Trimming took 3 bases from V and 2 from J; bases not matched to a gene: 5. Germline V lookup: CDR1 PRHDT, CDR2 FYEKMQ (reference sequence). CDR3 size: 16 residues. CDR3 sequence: CASSLRQGVAGNTIYF. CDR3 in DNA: TGTGCCAGCAGCTTGAGACAGGGGGTAGCTGGAAACACCATATATTTT. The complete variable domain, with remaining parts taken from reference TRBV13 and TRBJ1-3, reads AAGVIQSPRHLIKEKRETATLKCYPIPRHDTVYWYQQGPGQDPQFLISFYEKMQSDKGSIPDRFSAQQFSDYHSELNMSSLELGDSALYFCASSLRQGVAGNTIYFGEGSWLTVV.

The CDR3: CASRRTAGDGYTF. The DNA of the CDR3 is TGTGCCAGCAGGAGGACGGCGGGCGATGGCTACACCTTC. This chain uses TRBV6-5 with TRBJ1-2; D uncertain. Trimming took 6 bases from V and 6 from J, leaving 14 bases between them. Germline lookup yields CDR1 MNHEY and CDR2 SVGAGI. The CDR3 runs to 13 residues.

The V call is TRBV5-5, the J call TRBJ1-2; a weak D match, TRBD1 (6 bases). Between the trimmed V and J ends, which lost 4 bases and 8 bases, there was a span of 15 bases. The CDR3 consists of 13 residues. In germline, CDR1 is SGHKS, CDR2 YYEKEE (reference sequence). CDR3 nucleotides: TGTGCCAGCAGCACCGGTCGGGGGGCGGGCTACACCTTC. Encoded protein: CASSTGRGAGYTF.

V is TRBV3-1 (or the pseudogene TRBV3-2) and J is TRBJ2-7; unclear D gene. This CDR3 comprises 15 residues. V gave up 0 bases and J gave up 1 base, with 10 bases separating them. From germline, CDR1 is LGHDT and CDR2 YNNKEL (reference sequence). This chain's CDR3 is CASSQEVPGSYEQYF. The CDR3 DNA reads TGTGCCAGCAGCCAAGAGGTCCCGGGTTCCTACGAGCAGTACTTC.

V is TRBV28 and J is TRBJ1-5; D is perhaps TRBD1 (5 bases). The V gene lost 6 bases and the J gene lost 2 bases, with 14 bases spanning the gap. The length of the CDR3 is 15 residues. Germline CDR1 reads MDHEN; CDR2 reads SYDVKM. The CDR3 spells CASRNGGRGNQPQHF. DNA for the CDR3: TGTGCCAGCAGGAATGGTGGCAGGGGCAATCAGCCCCAGCATTTT.

As DNA, the CDR3 is TGCGCCAGCAGCTTGGAGTTTCGGGGATCTGGAAACACCATATATTTT. Protein: CASSLEFRGSGNTIYF. The J gene is TRBJ1-3, the V gene TRBV5-1; no firm D call. The CDR3 has 16 amino acids. CDR1 is SGHRS, CDR2 YFSETQ, per germline. V lost 0 bases and J lost 1, with 11 bases in between.

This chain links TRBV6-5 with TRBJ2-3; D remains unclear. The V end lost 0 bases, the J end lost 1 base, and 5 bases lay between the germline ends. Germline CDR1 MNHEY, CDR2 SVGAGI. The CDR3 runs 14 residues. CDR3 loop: CASSYSLGTDTQYF. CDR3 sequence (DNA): TGTGCCAGCAGTTACTCCTTAGGCACAGATACGCAGTATTTT.

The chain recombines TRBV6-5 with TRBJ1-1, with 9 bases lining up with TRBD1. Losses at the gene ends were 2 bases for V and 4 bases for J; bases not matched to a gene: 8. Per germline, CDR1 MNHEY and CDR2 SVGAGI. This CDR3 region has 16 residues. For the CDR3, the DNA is TGTGCCAGCAGTTACCCCCCGGACAGGGGATTCACTGAAGCTTTCTTT. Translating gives CASSYPPDRGFTEAFF.

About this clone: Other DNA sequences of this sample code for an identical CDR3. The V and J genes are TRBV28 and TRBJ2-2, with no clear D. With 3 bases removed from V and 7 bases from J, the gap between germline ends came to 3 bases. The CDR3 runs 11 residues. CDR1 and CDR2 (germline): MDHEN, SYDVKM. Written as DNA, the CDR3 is TGTGCCAGCAGTTTCCTCGGGGAGCTGTTTTTT. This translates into CASSFLGELFF.